The subject of this entry is one T cell receptor beta chain. Its specific antigen is unknown. Nothing much larger sits one base from this clone, and base qualities are not available. According to the study, the label for this sample's time point signals: week 35, safety follow-up. Each vaccine dose was 300 ug of a 20-mer mutant IDH1 peptide in Montanide, given subcutaneously with topical imiquimod. Patients received eight vaccinations in weeks 1, 3, 5, 7, 11, 15, 19 and 23, corresponding to visits V03 through V10. Donors had newly diagnosed WHO grade 3 or 4 IDH1-mutant astrocytomas with loss of nuclear ATRX. The samples were drawn from NOA16, a multicentre, single-arm, open-label phase I trial in Germany that tested a mutant IDH1 peptide vaccine in humans for the first time. Genomic DNA for TCRB sequencing was isolated from EDTA blood with the DNeasy Blood and Tissue Kit. The data were taken from a study of a mutant IDH1 vaccine in newly diagnosed glioma (dated by TCRdb to 2020 to 2023). Regarding the research as a whole: Vaccination started 4-6 weeks after radiotherapy alone, or was given together with temozolomide cycles in the groups whose treatment included chemotherapy. For exploratory analyses, longitudinal TCRB deep sequencing was carried out in under 30 treated patients wherever samples were available. Before enrollment, most patients had been given radiochemotherapy with temozolomide as standard therapy, while the rest had received either radiotherapy alone or temozolomide alone. The week-35 safety follow-up was designated visit V12, and the week-47 end of study was designated visit V13. Of the approximately 29 treated patients, around 60% were male and roughly 38% were female, and a mean age of approximately 40 years was recorded. Six visits were used for peripheral blood collection: V03 (baseline), V05, V07, V10, V12 and V13.

The investigation overall reported the following: Changes in the top peripheral T cell clonotypes picked up by TCRB sequencing did not appear to be linked to pseudoprogression. Immune responses induced by the vaccine were seen in around 93% of patients across multiple MHC alleles. Selection of PBMC samples for TCRB deep sequencing was based on availability. The authors noted that analyses of patient blood samples could not be reproduced because of sample limitations.

The library was generated by the immunoSEQ multiplex PCR assay. Rearranged TCR beta chain sequences were amplified using the hsTCRB Kit according to the manufacturer's protocol. TCRB libraries were sequenced on an Illumina MiSeq. The original methods were these. Demultiplexing, trimming and gene mapping were performed with the kit vendor's proprietary platform. TCRdb provides this immuneACCESS table in a form limited to in-frame rearrangements. Some clones are lacking; in checked studies, under half of them reflect an unresolved V gene, and why the rest are absent is not known. The DNA gave D and trimming, while V, J and clone size come from that table. The sample includes some 63,000 clones, with 60% to 75% observed a single time. The top ten constitute roughly 4.7% of the sample. The clonotype originates from a man aged 45 to 65 with glioma. The source material was PBMCs, sampled from a glioma patient whose treatment included an IDH1 peptide vaccine.

The bases are TGTGCCAGCAGTCCCGGGACAGGGTACTACGAGCAGTACTTC. It translates to CASSPGTGYYEQYF. The rearrangement combines TRBV5-6 with TRBJ2-7, and 9 junctional nucleotides match TRBD1. The germline V gene encodes CDR1 SGHDT and CDR2 YYEEEE. Here V drops 5 bases and J drops 3 bases, and the junction holds 6 bases not matched to any gene. From its cysteine to its phenylalanine, the CDR3 spans 14 amino acids. Only the CDR3 part of the read is kept: 42 bases, read in frame from the first base.